The 22 T cell receptor beta chains given below trace back to one sample, sequenced in a study of post-analysis software for immune sequencing data. Study observations and caveats: Roughly five TRBV segments were more frequent in patients than controls; TRBV5-6, TRBV5-1 and TRBV20-1 belonged to this group.

Libraries were made from TCR beta cDNA, and they carried unique molecular identifiers. Using its own MiXCR run on the PCR reads, TCRdb lists one record per CDR3 protein. The sample consists of about 460,000 distinct CDR3 sequences, 45% of them appearing once. No antigens are known for them. The sequenced sample consisted of blood. All receptors derive from a girl aged 10 to 17 with multiple sclerosis.

This clonotype was detected only a few times. J is TRBJ1-2 and V is TRBV12-3 or TRBV12-4, with TRBD1 matching over 7 bases. The ends lost 2 bases at V and 3 bases at J; junction bases unmatched: 6. The CDR3 has 15 residues. CDR3 sequence: CASSLTGVAYYGYTF. The CDR3 DNA follows: TGTGCCAGCAGTTTAACAGGGGTAGCCTACTATGGCTACACCTTC.

Details on this clonotype: Because the CDR3 is missing its conserved closing phenylalanine or tryptophan, this is likely a read error. V and J are TRBV30 and TRBJ2-1, with a possible D match to TRBD2 (6 bases). V was trimmed by 5 bases and J by 7 bases, leaving 15 bases between them. The CDR3 is made up of 13 amino acids. Germline V CDR1 and CDR2: GTSNPN, SVGIG (reference sequence). The CDR3 reads CAWCMGGENEQFV. The CDR3 DNA reads as TGTGCCTGGTGTATGGGGGGTGAGAATGAGCAGTTCGTC.

Of note for this clonotype: The junction departs from germline at one end; a sequencing error may be responsible. The CDR3 nucleotides are TGTGCCAGCAGCTTAGATGGGGCGGATAGCTCCTACGAACAGTACTTC. Translation gives CASSLDGADSSYEQYF. The chain uses TRBV7-2 and TRBJ2-7; TRBD1 might be the D (5 bases). This CDR3 region has 16 residues. Looked up from germline, CDR1 is SGHTA and CDR2 is FQGNSA.

This clonotype was picked up a small number of times. This chain joins TRBV20-1 and TRBJ2-7, with D uncertain. Per germline, CDR1 DFQATT and CDR2 SNEGSKA (reference sequence). V lost 1 base to trimming and J lost 3 bases, with 4 bases between them. This CDR3 is built from 11 residues. CDR3 sequence: CSARVGYEQYF. The CDR3 nucleotides read TGCAGTGCTAGAGTGGGCTACGAGCAGTACTTC.

The chain joins TRBV27 to TRBJ2-1; 7 bases align to TRBD2. Germline lookup yields CDR1 MNHEY and CDR2 SMNVEV (reference sequence). The CDR3 runs to 16 residues. J gave up 7 bases and V 4 bases, and 13 bases lay outside the gene matches. CDR3 bases: TGTGCCAGCAGTTCCAATCGGGACTACCCGAGGAATGAGCAGTTCTTC. It encodes CASSSNRDYPRNEQFF.

The V gene is TRBV28, the J gene TRBJ2-7, with D tentatively TRBD2 (5 bases). The length of the CDR3 is 13 residues. CDR1 MDHEN and CDR2 SYDVKM come from the germline V gene. The V gene lost 5 bases and the J gene lost 3 bases, with 11 bases spanning the gap. This chain's CDR3 is CASSPRTLYEQYF. The CDR3 region has the DNA TGTGCCAGCAGTCCTAGGACTCTCTACGAGCAGTACTTC.

The V gene is TRBV7-2, the J gene TRBJ2-7; 7 nucleotides line up with TRBD2. V trimming: 1 base; J trimming: 3 bases; junction bases outside the gene matches: 3. CDR3 length equals 14 residues. Germline assignment: CDR1 SGHTA and CDR2 FQGNSA. CDR3 in amino acids: CASSLDTSDYEQYF. CDR3 coding DNA: TGTGCCAGCAGCTTAGATACTAGCGACTACGAGCAGTACTTC.

V and J are TRBV7-2 and TRBJ2-3; no definite D call. CDR1 SGHTA and CDR2 FQGNSA come from the germline V gene. V was shortened by 1 base and J by 3 bases, with 11 bases between the two germline ends. The CDR3 length is 15 residues. The DNA of the CDR3 is TGTGCCAGCAGCTTAGTGTTTCAGAGAACAGATACGCAGTATTTT. Residues: CASSLVFQRTDTQYF.

V and J are TRBV15 and TRBJ2-3; D uncertain. The V end lost 0 bases, the J end lost 4 bases, and 11 bases lay between the germline ends. CDR3 length: 15 amino acids. From germline, CDR1 is LNHNV and CDR2 YYDKDF (reference sequence). In DNA form, the CDR3 reads TGTGCCACCAGCAGAGATCGCCAGACGGCAGATACGCAGTATTTT. Its protein is CATSRDRQTADTQYF.

As DNA, the CDR3 is TGCGCCAGCAGCTTGGGACAGAATAAGCCTGAAGCTTTCTTT. It is translated as CASSLGQNKPEAFF. This rearrangement joins TRBV5-1 to TRBJ1-1; TRBD1 is a possible D gene (5 bases). The CDR3 loop spans 14 amino acids. CDR1 and CDR2 from the germline V gene are SGHRS and YFSETQ. V lost 0 bases, J lost 6 bases, and 12 bases lay in between.

This clonotype was seen repeatedly, ten times or more. The CDR3 protein is CASSLGHAGGVYNEQFF. The CDR3 nucleotides read TGCGCCAGCAGCCTAGGCCACGCGGGAGGGGTCTACAATGAGCAGTTCTTC. The gene calls are TRBV5-1 and TRBJ2-1, with 9 bases that match TRBD2. The CDR3 totals 17 residues. Trimming removed 4 bases from V and 3 bases from J; junction bases left unmatched: 11. Looked up from germline, CDR1 is SGHRS and CDR2 is YFSETQ.

This clonotype was counted a few times. The chain recombines TRBV20-1 with TRBJ2-1; weak D call: TRBD2 (5 bases). The V gene's germline CDR1 is DFQATT and CDR2 SNEGSKA (reference sequence). The CDR3 covers 15 residues. Between the trimmed V and J ends, which lost 5 bases and 2 bases, there was a span of 16 bases. The CDR3 sequence: CSARPAVEAYNEQFF. The CDR3 nucleotides are TGCAGTGCTCGGCCAGCGGTCGAAGCCTACAATGAGCAGTTCTTC.

This chain connects TRBV3-1 to TRBJ2-1, with TRBD2 matching over 11 bases. This CDR3 comprises 18 residues. The V gene's germline CDR1 is LGHDT and CDR2 YNNKEL (reference sequence). Unmatched junction bases numbered 16, after V lost 4 bases and J lost 8 bases. CDR3 residues: CASSRGQRTSGSMDEQFF. CDR3 nucleotides: TGTGCCAGCAGCCGGGGACAGAGAACTAGCGGGAGTATGGATGAGCAGTTCTTC.

This rearrangement joins TRBV28 to TRBJ2-7; 9 positions match TRBD2. J gave up 6 bases and V 1 base, and 10 bases lay outside the gene matches. The CDR3 spans 16 residues. Germline V gene lookup returns CDR1 MDHEN and CDR2 SYDVKM. CDR3: CASSLYASGILGEQYF. The CDR3 nucleotides are TGTGCCAGCAGTTTATACGCTAGCGGGATCTTGGGCGAGCAGTACTTC.

This chain links TRBV5-4 with TRBJ2-1, with a weak D call TRBD2 (6 bases). Germline V CDR1 and CDR2: SGHNT, YYREEE (reference sequence). The ends were cut back, 1 base at V and 1 base at J, with 9 bases in the middle. The CDR3 is 15 residues long. CDR3 sequence reads: CASSLKEGSYNEQFF. The CDR3 DNA sequence: TGTGCCAGCAGCTTGAAGGAGGGGTCCTACAATGAGCAGTTCTTC. The full variable domain, with the rest looked up from reference TRBV5-4 and TRBJ2-1, is ETGVTQSPTHLIKTRGQQVTLRCSSQSGHNTVSWYQQALGQGPQFIFQYYREEENGRGNFPPRFSGLQFPNYSSELNVNALELDDSALYLCASSLKEGSYNEQFFGPGTRLTVL.

The chain links TRBV20-1 to TRBJ2-5, with D perhaps TRBD2 (6 bases). The CDR3 is 15 amino acids. CDR1 is DFQATT, CDR2 SNEGSKA, per germline (reference sequence). Trimming took off 3 bases at V and 5 bases at J, with 19 bases between the two ends. The CDR3 DNA reads TGCAGTGCTAGCCGACTAGACCCCATTCGGGAGACCCAGTACTTC. Translated: CSASRLDPIRETQYF.

The chain uses TRBV10-3 and TRBJ2-1; D not resolved. The ends were cut back, 7 bases at V and 8 bases at J, with 15 bases in the middle. This CDR3 region has 13 residues. Germline-derived CDR1 and CDR2 are ENHRY and SYGVKD. In nucleotides, the CDR3 is TGTGCCATCAAATTGTCCTGGAGCGATGAGCAGTTCTTC. It codes for CAIKLSWSDEQFF.

The chain employs TRBV10-3 and TRBJ2-1; TRBD2 aligns across 9 bases. Germline assignment: CDR1 ENHRY and CDR2 SYGVKD. The V gene end was trimmed by 0 bases and the J gene end by 7 bases; junction bases not matched to a gene: 7. The CDR3 totals 16 residues. The CDR3 nucleotides read TGTGCCATCAGTGAGTCGACTGGACTAGCGACTAATGAGCAGTTCTTC. This sequence encodes CAISESTGLATNEQFF.

This clonotype has a handful of counts. Here the CDR3 DNA reads TGCAGTGCTAGAGATCTCGACAGGGGGGTCGGTGGCTACACCTTC. This translates into CSARDLDRGVGGYTF. The chain carries TRBV20-1 and TRBJ1-2, with 9 bases matching TRBD1. This CDR3 has 15 residues. Germline V gene sequence: CDR1 DFQATT, CDR2 SNEGSKA (reference sequence). V lost 0 bases, J lost 7 bases, and 9 bases stayed unmatched.

V is TRBV15 and J is TRBJ2-7; D is undetermined. Deletions cut 0 bases from V and 3 bases from J, with 12 bases between. CDR1 and CDR2 from the germline V gene are LNHNV and YYDKDF (reference sequence). The CDR3 contains 15 residues. CDR3 sequence (DNA): TGTGCCACCAGCAGAGATCTTGCGGAAGACTACGAGCAGTACTTC. Translating gives CATSRDLAEDYEQYF.

Here the CDR3 reads CSVGTGGDSPLHF. The CDR3 coding sequence is TGCAGCGTAGGGACAGGGGGTGATTCACCCCTCCACTTT. The chain employs TRBV29-1 and TRBJ1-6, with 11 bases fitting TRBD1. The CDR3 is made up of 13 amino acids. Per germline, CDR1 SQVTM and CDR2 ANQGSEA. V gave up 6 bases and J gave up 8 bases; unmatched junction bases: 3.

This chain connects TRBV28 to TRBJ2-7; TRBD1 matches 8 bases. After removal of 7 bases from V and 3 bases from J, the junction contained 8 bases not matched to a gene. CDR1 and CDR2 from the germline V gene are MDHEN and SYDVKM. This CDR3 has 14 residues. The CDR3 DNA sequence: TGTGCCAGCAATGAGGGGACAGGCCGCTACGAGCAGTACTTC. Translation gives CASNEGTGRYEQYF.